These 10 T cell receptor beta chains share one sample of origin, sequenced in a study of CD8 T cells in ankylosing spondylitis. MiXCR, applied by TCRdb to the 5' RACE reads, yields one record per CDR3 protein. The sample has some 240,000 distinct CDR3 sequences, approximately 20% seen once. Sequencing was done on a sample of blood, either unsorted or a sorted T cell fraction (not recorded which). The source of these receptors is a male donor with ankylosing spondylitis or in good health (not recorded which).

This clonotype was seen a handful of times. The V call is TRBV7-3, the J call TRBJ2-3; D call uncertain. Germline assignment: CDR1 SGHTA and CDR2 FQGTGA. Trimming took off 5 bases at V and 0 bases at J, with 9 bases between the two ends. There are 14 residues in the CDR3. The CDR3 bases are TGTGCCAGCAGCGCAGCCTCTAGCACAGATACGCAGTATTTT. Protein sequence: CASSAASSTDTQYF.

The chain links TRBV12-3 or TRBV12-4 to TRBJ2-5; D gene ambiguous. The CDR3 sequence is 15 residues long. Between the trimmed V and J ends, which lost 5 bases and 0 bases, there was a span of 13 bases. Here the CDR3 reads CASSAPDQYQETQYF. The CDR3 coding sequence is TGTGCCAGCAGTGCCCCCGACCAATACCAAGAGACCCAGTACTTC.

The chain couples TRBV15 to TRBJ1-4, with unresolved D. V lost 4 bases and J 5 bases, leaving 14 bases between the germline ends. The CDR3 sequence is 15 residues long. Germline assignment: CDR1 LNHNV and CDR2 YYDKDF (reference sequence). CDR3 amino acids: CATSKSGGSNEKLFF. Written as DNA, the CDR3 is TGTGCCACCAGCAAATCGGGAGGTTCGAATGAAAAACTGTTTTTT.

The rearrangement links TRBV6-4 to TRBJ2-1; 8 nucleotides agree with TRBD2. After removal of 2 bases from V and 11 bases from J, the junction contained 14 bases not matched to a gene. Germline V gene lookup returns CDR1 MRHNA and CDR2 SNTAGT. This CDR3 comprises 16 residues. The CDR3, as DNA: TGTGCCAGCAGTGACGCGGGGTCTAGCGGGCCTAATAAGCAGTTCTTC. Amino acid sequence: CASSDAGSSGPNKQFF.

This rearrangement joins TRBV9 to TRBJ2-5, with no clear D. There are 16 residues in the CDR3. Germline CDR1 is SGDLS and CDR2 is YYNGEE. V gave up 0 bases and J gave up 1 base, with 13 bases separating them. The CDR3 sequence is CASSVGTRKFQETQYF. DNA of the CDR3: TGTGCCAGCAGCGTAGGGACCAGGAAGTTCCAAGAGACCCAGTACTTC.

This clonotype was detected ten times or more. This chain links TRBV4-3 with TRBJ2-1; TRBD2 matches at 13 bases. This CDR3 has 20 residues. Trimming took 3 bases from V and 4 from J; bases not matched to a gene: 15. Germline lookup yields CDR1 LGHNA and CDR2 YSLEER. CDR3 region: CASSQGLAGYRRVVYNEQFF. The DNA of the CDR3 is TGCGCCAGCAGCCAGGGACTAGCGGGATACCGCAGGGTAGTGTACAATGAGCAGTTCTTC.

V gene TRBV6-2 or TRBV6-3 combines with J gene TRBJ2-1; 12 bases map to TRBD2. The CDR3 covers 19 residues. After removal of 2 bases from V and 3 bases from J, the junction contained 11 bases not matched to a gene. Per the germline V gene, CDR1 is MNHEY and CDR2 is SVGEGT. CDR3 nucleotide sequence: TGTGCCAGCAGTTACGGGTCTAGCGGGAGGGCCGTACTCTACAATGAGCAGTTCTTC. Protein sequence: CASSYGSSGRAVLYNEQFF.

With respect to this clonotype: A much larger clone differs from this one at a single base, so this may be a read error. The chain links TRBV27 to TRBJ2-7; D remains ambiguous. V was cut by 4 bases and J by 1 base, with 8 bases left in between. In germline, CDR1 is MNHEY, CDR2 SMNVEV (reference sequence). The CDR3 runs to 13 residues. In DNA, the CDR3 is TGTGCCAGCAGTTGGGCCAGATCCTACGAGCAGTACTTC. Amino acids: CASSWARSYEQYF.

A few counts support this clonotype. The chain carries TRBV9 and TRBJ2-5; the match to TRBD2 covers 10 bases. Germline CDR1 and CDR2: SGDLS and YYNGEE. V shed 3 bases, J shed 4 bases, and the junction held 12 bases outside the gene matches. The CDR3 length is 17 residues. The CDR3 protein is CASSEWPLAGGSETQYF. The CDR3 DNA is TGTGCCAGCAGCGAGTGGCCGTTAGCGGGAGGTTCAGAGACCCAGTACTTC.

The chain recombines TRBV6-1 with TRBJ2-7; TRBD2 agrees at 7 bases. Germline lookup yields CDR1 MNHNS and CDR2 SASEGT. The CDR3 contains 17 residues. V lost 3 bases and J lost 0; bases outside the gene matches: 11. This CDR3 is CASSDALQAGSSYEQYF. In DNA, the CDR3 is TGTGCCAGCAGTGATGCCCTACAAGCGGGAAGCTCCTACGAGCAGTACTTC.